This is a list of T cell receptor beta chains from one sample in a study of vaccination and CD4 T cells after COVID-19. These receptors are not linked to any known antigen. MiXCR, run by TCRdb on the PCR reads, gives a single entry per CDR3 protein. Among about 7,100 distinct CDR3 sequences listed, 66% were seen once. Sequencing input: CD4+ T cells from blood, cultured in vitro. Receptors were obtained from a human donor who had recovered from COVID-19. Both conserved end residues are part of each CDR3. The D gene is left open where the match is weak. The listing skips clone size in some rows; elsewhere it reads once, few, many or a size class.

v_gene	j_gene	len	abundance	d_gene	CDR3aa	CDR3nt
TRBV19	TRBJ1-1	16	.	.	CASSIGATGRGTEAFF	TGTGCCAGTAGTATAGGGGCCACAGGGCGCGGCACTGAAGCTTTCTTT
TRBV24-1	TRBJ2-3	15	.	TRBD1	CATSDRGQGTDTQYF	TGTGCCACCAGTGACCGGGGACAGGGCACAGATACGCAGTATTTT
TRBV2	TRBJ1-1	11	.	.	CASARDTEAFF	TGTGCCAGCGCACGGGACACTGAAGCTTTCTTT
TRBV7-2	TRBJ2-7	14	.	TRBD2	CASSLRGRAYEQYF	TGTGCCAGCAGCTTAAGAGGGAGGGCTTACGAGCAGTACTTC
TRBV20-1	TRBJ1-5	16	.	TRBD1	CSAAGPSTGDYQPQHF	TGCAGTGCCGCAGGCCCTTCGACAGGGGATTATCAGCCCCAGCATTTT
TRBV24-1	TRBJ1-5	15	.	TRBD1	CATSDSGTGNQPQHF	TGTGCCACCAGTGATTCCGGGACAGGAAATCAGCCCCAGCATTTT
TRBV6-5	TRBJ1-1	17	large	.	CASSYSGRLGMVVEAFF	TGTGCCAGCAGTTACTCTGGTAGGCTGGGTATGGTAGTTGAAGCTTTCTTT
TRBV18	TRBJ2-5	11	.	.	CASSRQETQYF	TGTGCCAGCTCACGGCAAGAGACCCAGTACTTC
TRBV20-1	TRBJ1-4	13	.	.	CSARQGMGEKLFF	TGCAGTGCTAGACAGGGAATGGGTGAAAAACTGTTTTTT
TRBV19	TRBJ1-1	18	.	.	CASVPSPWGGPMNTEAFF	TGTGCCAGCGTACCTTCACCCTGGGGGGGGCCGATGAACACTGAAGCTTTCTTT
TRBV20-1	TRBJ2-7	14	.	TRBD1	CSAREVGQGYEQYF	TGCAGTGCTAGAGAGGTGGGACAGGGCTACGAGCAGTACTTC
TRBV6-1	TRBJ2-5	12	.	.	CASSRMRETQYF	TGTGCCAGCAGTCGGATGCGAGAGACCCAGTACTTC
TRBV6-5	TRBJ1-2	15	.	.	CASSYGSSQGGGYTF	TGTGCCAGCAGTTACGGGAGTTCACAGGGCGGTGGCTACACCTTC
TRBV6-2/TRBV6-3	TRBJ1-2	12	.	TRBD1	CASSQTGAGYTF	TGTGCCAGCAGCCAGACAGGGGCCGGCTACACCTTC
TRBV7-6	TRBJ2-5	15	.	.	CASSLAPGSGETQYF	TGTGCTAGCAGCTTAGCACCCGGCTCAGGGGAGACCCAGTACTTC
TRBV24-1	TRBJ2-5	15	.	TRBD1	CATSDSGQYQETQYF	TGTGCCACCAGTGATTCGGGACAGTACCAAGAGACCCAGTACTTC
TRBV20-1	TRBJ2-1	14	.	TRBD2	CSATGLAGNNEQFF	TGCAGTGCCACTGGACTAGCAGGGAACAATGAGCAGTTCTTC
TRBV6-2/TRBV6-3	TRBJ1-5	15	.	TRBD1	CASSPGTGDNQPQHF	TGTGCCAGCAGTCCCGGGACAGGGGACAATCAGCCCCAGCATTTT
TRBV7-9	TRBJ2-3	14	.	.	CASGAFRGTDTQYF	TGTGCCAGCGGGGCATTTCGGGGTACAGATACGCAGTATTTT
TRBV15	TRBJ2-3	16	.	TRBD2	CATSQGLAGITDTQYF	TGTGCCACCAGCCAAGGACTAGCGGGAATAACAGATACGCAGTATTTT
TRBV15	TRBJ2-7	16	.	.	CATSTVTETLYYEQYF	TGTGCCACCAGCACTGTTACGGAGACCCTTTACTACGAGCAGTACTTC
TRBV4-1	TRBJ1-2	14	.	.	CASSQDTFLGGYTF	TGCGCCAGCAGCCAAGATACATTCTTGGGTGGCTACACCTTC
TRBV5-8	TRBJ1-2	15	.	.	CASSSGGTDPYGYTF	TGTGCCAGCAGCTCAGGCGGGACTGATCCCTATGGCTACACCTTC
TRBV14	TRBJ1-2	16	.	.	CASSPLGEGTNYGYTF	TGTGCCAGCAGCCCTTTGGGGGAAGGGACCAACTATGGCTACACCTTC
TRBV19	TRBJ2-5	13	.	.	CASSMGPSKTQYF	TGTGCCAGTAGTATGGGTCCCTCGAAGACCCAGTACTTC
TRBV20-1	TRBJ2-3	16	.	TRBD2	CSARDPTSGREDTQYF	TGCAGTGCTAGAGATCCTACTAGCGGGAGAGAGGATACGCAGTATTTT
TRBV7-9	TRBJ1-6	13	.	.	CASSLAEGTPFHF	TGTGCCAGCAGCTTAGCGGAAGGGACACCCTTCCACTTT
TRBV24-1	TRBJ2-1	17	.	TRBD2	CATSDLVTSGRGNEQFF	TGTGCCACCAGTGATTTGGTGACTAGCGGGAGGGGAAATGAGCAGTTCTTC
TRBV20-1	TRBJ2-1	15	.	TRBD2	CSAREGLAGAHEQFF	TGCAGTGCTAGAGAGGGACTAGCGGGAGCTCATGAACAGTTCTTC
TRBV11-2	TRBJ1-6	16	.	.	CASSLAPWARGSPLHF	TGTGCCAGCAGCTTGGCCCCCTGGGCCAGGGGTTCACCCCTCCACTTT
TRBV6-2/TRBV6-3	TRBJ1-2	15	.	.	CASTLAGGRFYGYTF	TGTGCCAGCACCTTGGCCGGGGGGCGCTTCTATGGCTACACCTTC